These T cell receptor beta chains were read from a single sample in a study of early T cells in non-severe SARS-CoV-2 infection. TCRdb processed the 5' RACE reads anew with MiXCR; each CDR3 protein has one entry. The sample includes around 77,000 distinct CDR3 sequences, about 9.4% of them seen just once. The input for sequencing was whole blood, taken at baseline. All receptors come from an adult who was a healthcare worker with PCR-confirmed SARS-CoV-2 infection or an uninfected control (not recorded which). Both conserved end residues are part of each CDR3. D genes are given only for firm matches. The size entry is marked missing in some rows and otherwise reads once, few, many or a size class.

d_call clone_size j_call cdr3_length v_call cdr3_nt cdr3_aa
TRBD1 few TRBJ2-3 17 TRBV27 TGTGCCAGCAGACCCGACCGGACAGGGCGGCCCACAGATACGCAGTATTTT CASRPDRTGRPTDTQYF
TRBD1 NA TRBJ1-3 21 TRBV9 TGTGCCAGCAGCGTAGGATATGAGTTGACAGGGGGCACATCCTCTGGAAACACCATATATTTT CASSVGYELTGGTSSGNTIYF
NA few TRBJ2-3 16 TRBV20-1 TGCAGTGCTAGAGATCCTGCAGGGGTGAGCACAGATACGCAGTATTTT CSARDPAGVSTDTQYF
NA NA TRBJ2-2 13 TRBV30 TGTGCCTGGAGACAGAGTGACACCGGGGAGCTGTTTTTT CAWRQSDTGELFF
NA NA TRBJ2-4 14 TRBV19 TGTGCCAGTAGTATGACCGGCGTAGGGAACATTCAGTACTTC CASSMTGVGNIQYF
TRBD1 many TRBJ1-4 15 TRBV10-2 TGCGCCAGCAGTGAAAGGGGACAGTTTAATGAAAAACTGTTTTTT CASSERGQFNEKLFF
TRBD2 few TRBJ2-1 13 TRBV7-3 TGTGCCAGCAGCTTCGGGGGGTCGGATGAGCAGTTCTTC CASSFGGSDEQFF
TRBD1 NA TRBJ1-5 14 TRBV29-1 TGCAGCGTTGAAGTGACAGGGAGCAATCAGCCCCAGCATTTT CSVEVTGSNQPQHF
NA NA TRBJ1-6 16 TRBV19 TGTGCCAGTAGTTTGAAACCGGACGGGTATAATTCACCCCTCCACTTT CASSLKPDGYNSPLHF
NA NA TRBJ1-1 13 TRBV9 TGTGCCAGCAGCACACAGATGAACACTGAAGCTTTCTTT CASSTQMNTEAFF
TRBD2 NA TRBJ2-5 14 TRBV5-1 TGCGCCAGCAGCCGGACTAGTTGGGGAGAGACCCAGTACTTC CASSRTSWGETQYF
TRBD1 NA TRBJ1-1 16 TRBV4-1 TGCGCCAGCAGCCAAGTTACCAACCTGGGACAGGGCGAAGCTTTCTTT CASSQVTNLGQGEAFF
NA many TRBJ1-5 14 TRBV27 TGTGCCAGCAGCGGACAGTATAGCAATCAGCCCCAGCATTTT CASSGQYSNQPQHF
NA NA TRBJ1-2 13 TRBV7-2 TGTGCCAGCAGCTTAGACTTTCTATATGGCTACACCTTC CASSLDFLYGYTF
TRBD1 many TRBJ1-1 13 TRBV7-9 TGTGCCAGCAGCTCCCAGGGGGAAACTGAAGCTTTCTTT CASSSQGETEAFF